Listed here are 5 T cell receptor beta chains from one sample, sequenced in a study of T cell repertoires in cytomegalovirus infection. TCRdb itself ran the reads through MiXCR, one entry per CDR3 protein. The table records fewer than 350,000 distinct CDR3 sequences, about a sixth of them present only once. Input material: PBMCs. The source is a human donor in good health (CMV status not recorded). Some clones in this sample may be carry-over from other donors' samples.

This clonotype turned up a few times. This sequence joins TRBV7-6 and TRBJ2-1; D perhaps matches TRBD2 (7 bases). V was cut by 5 bases and J by 0 bases, with 17 bases left in between. Germline CDR1 is SGHVS and CDR2 is FNYEAQ. There are 17 residues in the CDR3. CDR3: CASSPRGGGSSYNEQFF. CDR3 nucleotide sequence: TGTGCCAGCAGCCCTAGGGGGGGGGGGAGCTCCTACAATGAGCAGTTCTTC.

This clonotype was detected many times. A junction end diverges from the germline sequence, so it may reflect a read error. This chain uses TRBV7-2 with TRBJ2-4; D is perhaps TRBD2 (6 bases). Germline CDR1 and CDR2: SGHTA and FQGNSA. The CDR3 spans 12 residues. The CDR3 protein is CASSLKEGNFVF. The CDR3 region has the DNA TGTGCCAGCAGCTTAAAGGAGGGGAATTTCGTCTTC.

CDR3 DNA: TGTGCCAGTAGTCCCCGGACCTGGACCACCGGGGAGCTGTTTTTT. The encoded protein is CASSPRTWTTGELFF. The chain has TRBV19 and TRBJ2-2; D call uncertain. Trimming cost V 5 bases and J 4 bases, with 14 bases left between them. The CDR3 extends over 15 amino acids. Germline lookup yields CDR1 LNHDA and CDR2 SQIVND (reference sequence).

At least ten counts were recorded for this clonotype. The chain employs TRBV12-3 or TRBV12-4 and TRBJ1-1, with 8 bases fitting TRBD1. The V segment lost 4 bases and the J segment 10 bases; nucleotides outside the gene matches: 8. There are 13 residues in the CDR3. The CDR3 here is CASSSPGGVPAFF. In DNA form, the CDR3 reads TGTGCCAGCAGTTCACCAGGGGGCGTACCAGCTTTCTTT.

This clonotype occurred many times. This rearrangement joins TRBV7-2 to TRBJ1-6; 8 positions agree with TRBD1. Germline V gene lookup returns CDR1 SGHTA and CDR2 FQGNSA. CDR3 length: 15 residues. V was clipped by 4 bases and J by 7 bases; unmatched bases: 6. CDR3 in amino acids: CASSSQGALNSPLHF. In DNA form, the CDR3 reads TGTGCCAGCAGCTCCCAGGGGGCGTTGAATTCACCCCTCCACTTT.